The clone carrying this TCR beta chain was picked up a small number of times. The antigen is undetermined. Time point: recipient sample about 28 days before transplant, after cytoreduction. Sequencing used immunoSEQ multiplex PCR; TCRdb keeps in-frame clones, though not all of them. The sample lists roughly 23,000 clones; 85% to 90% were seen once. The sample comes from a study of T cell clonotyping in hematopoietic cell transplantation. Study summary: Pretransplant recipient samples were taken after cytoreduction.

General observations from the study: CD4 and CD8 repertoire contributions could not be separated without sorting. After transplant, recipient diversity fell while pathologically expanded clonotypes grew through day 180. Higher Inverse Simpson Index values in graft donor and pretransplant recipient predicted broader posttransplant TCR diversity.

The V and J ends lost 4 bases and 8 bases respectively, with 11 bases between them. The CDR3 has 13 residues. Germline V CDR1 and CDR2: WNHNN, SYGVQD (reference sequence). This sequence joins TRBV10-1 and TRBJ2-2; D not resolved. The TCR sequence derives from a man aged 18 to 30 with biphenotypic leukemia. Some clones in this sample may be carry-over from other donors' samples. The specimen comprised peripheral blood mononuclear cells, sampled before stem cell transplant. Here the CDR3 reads CASSVITGGELFF. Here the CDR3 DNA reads TGCGCCAGCAGTGTAATAACGGGTGGGGAGCTGTTTTTT.